The 21 T cell receptor beta chains reported below all come from one sample, sequenced in a study of blood T cell repertoires in COVID-19. Sequencing was performed with immunoSEQ multiplex PCR; in TCRdb, only in-frame clones are kept and a portion is missing. The repertoire holds 60,000 to 75,000 clones, with 76% as singletons. The sample consisted of peripheral blood. The receptors here all came from a woman in her forties or fifties with active or convalescent COVID-19.

The rearrangement links TRBV6-4 to TRBJ1-3; 7 positions agree with TRBD1. The CDR3 is 15 residues long. The junction had 10 bases not matched to a gene; V was cut back by 7 bases and J by 4 bases. The V gene's germline CDR1 is MRHNA and CDR2 SNTAGT. The CDR3 loop reads CASTSAQGKGNTIYF. DNA of the CDR3: TGTGCCAGCACGTCTGCACAGGGGAAGGGAAACACCATATATTTT.

This clone has a count of ten or more. This sequence joins TRBV4-2 and TRBJ1-5, with unresolved D. The CDR3 totals 15 residues. Germline CDR1 is LGHNA and CDR2 is YNFKEQ. With 4 bases removed from V and 5 bases from J, the gap between germline ends came to 15 bases. CDR3 sequence: CASSPLGERDQPQHF. As DNA, the CDR3 is TGTGCCAGCAGCCCGCTCGGGGAGAGGGATCAGCCCCAGCATTTT.

V and J are TRBV27 and TRBJ2-2; TRBD1 matches at 7 bases. The CDR3 spans 15 residues. Germline CDR1 MNHEY, CDR2 SMNVEV (reference sequence). V shed 6 bases, J shed 2 bases, and the junction held 6 bases outside the gene matches. Written as DNA, the CDR3 is TGTGCCAGCAGACCCGGGACAGTAAACACCGGGGAGCTGTTTTTT. Translated: CASRPGTVNTGELFF.

The table lists this clone with a count of one. This chain uses TRBV10-2 with TRBJ2-7, with D possibly being TRBD2 (6 bases). CDR3 length: 15 residues. Per germline, CDR1 WSHSY and CDR2 SAAADI. Trimming left V 4 bases short and J 0 bases short, with 13 bases between. This CDR3 reads CASSVVLASSYEQYF. The CDR3, as DNA: TGCGCCAGCAGTGTCGTGCTAGCGAGCTCCTACGAGCAGTACTTC.

V and J are TRBV4-3 and TRBJ1-2; maybe TRBD1 (6 bases). Germline CDR1 and CDR2: LGHNA and YSLEER. The CDR3 has 15 residues. Trimming removed 5 bases from V and 4 bases from J, with 17 bases in between. The CDR3 spells CASSKSLTGPYGYTF. The CDR3 region has the DNA TGCGCCAGCAGCAAAAGCCTCACAGGGCCCTATGGCTACACCTTC.

The J gene is TRBJ1-6, the V gene TRBV12-3 or TRBV12-4; D is perhaps TRBD1 (5 bases). The ends were cut back, 2 bases at V and 13 bases at J, with 9 bases in the middle. The CDR3 runs to 12 residues. CDR3 amino acids: CASSLQGAPLHF. In DNA form, the CDR3 reads TGTGCCAGCAGTTTACAGGGTGCCCCCCTCCACTTT.

The chain is built from TRBV18 and TRBJ1-1; 7 nucleotides agree with TRBD1. The CDR3 runs to 15 residues. CDR1 and CDR2 (germline): KGHSH, LQKENI. The ends lost 7 bases at V and 7 bases at J; junction bases unmatched: 15. As DNA, the CDR3 is TGTGCCAGCTGTCCATCGGGACGGCAGGGGGTTGAAGCTTTCTTT. Translated, it gives CASCPSGRQGVEAFF.

V and J are TRBV15 and TRBJ2-3; D uncertain. The germline V and J ends were trimmed by 1 base and 3 bases, with 14 bases remaining between them. Germline values: CDR1 LNHNV, CDR2 YYDKDF (reference sequence). The CDR3 contains 16 residues. The CDR3 reads CATSRGRVEATDTQYF. The CDR3 coding sequence is TGTGCCACCAGCAGAGGACGGGTCGAGGCAACAGATACGCAGTATTTT. Drawing the rest from reference TRBV15 and TRBJ2-3, the complete variable domain is DAMVIQNPRYQVTQFGKPVTLSCSQTLNHNVMYWYQQKSSQAPKLLFHYYDKDFNNEADTPDNFQSRRPNTSFCFLDIRSPGLGDTAMYLCATSRGRVEATDTQYFGPGTRLTVL.

The chain couples TRBV29-1 to TRBJ1-1; tentative D call: TRBD1 (5 bases). CDR3 length: 14 amino acids. The germline V gene encodes CDR1 SQVTM and CDR2 ANQGSEA. V was trimmed by 4 bases and J by 5 bases, leaving 17 bases between them. CDR3 nucleotide sequence: TGCAGCGTTGCTAAGGCCCAACCAGGGACTGAAGCTTTCTTT. This encodes CSVAKAQPGTEAFF.

The genes are TRBV5-5 and TRBJ2-7; 10 bases line up with TRBD1. The CDR3 is 15 residues long. The ends lost 1 base at V and 4 bases at J; junction bases unmatched: 5. Germline-derived CDR1 and CDR2 are SGHKS and YYEKEE (reference sequence). The CDR3 loop is CASSLRTGQGYEQYF. DNA of the CDR3: TGTGCCAGCAGCTTGCGTACGGGACAGGGGTACGAGCAGTACTTC.

This chain joins TRBV5-1 and TRBJ2-7; 10 bases agree with TRBD1. Germline V gene lookup returns CDR1 SGHRS and CDR2 YFSETQ. Trimming cost V 4 bases and J 5 bases; bases outside gene matches: 3. The CDR3 is made up of 13 amino acids. CDR3 nucleotides: TGCGCCAGCAGCCTGGGGACAGGGGACGAGCAGTACTTC. As protein: CASSLGTGDEQYF.

This chain links TRBV7-8 with TRBJ2-1, with 8 nucleotides matching TRBD2. The germline V gene encodes CDR1 SGHVS and CDR2 FQNEAQ. V shed 4 bases, J shed 0 bases, and the junction held 8 bases outside the gene matches. The CDR3 is 17 amino acids. The CDR3 DNA reads TGTGCCAGCAGCTGGGTTTCGGGGGGGGACTCCTACAATGAGCAGTTCTTC. Its protein product is CASSWVSGGDSYNEQFF.

This chain joins TRBV28 and TRBJ1-2; no firm D call. From germline, CDR1 is MDHEN and CDR2 SYDVKM. V lost 1 base, J lost 6 bases, and 9 bases lay in between. The CDR3 spans 13 residues. For the CDR3, the DNA is TGTGCCAGCAGTTTATATGAGGGAGATGGCTACACCTTC. This gives the protein CASSLYEGDGYTF.

V and J are TRBV2 and TRBJ1-1; a weak D match, TRBD1 (5 bases). The V gene's germline CDR1 is SNHLY and CDR2 FYNNEI. The V end lost 4 bases, the J end lost 1 base, and 10 bases lay between the germline ends. The CDR3 is 14 residues long. CDR3 protein: CASSVGHSNTEAFF. CDR3 DNA sequence: TGTGCCAGCAGTGTTGGACACTCGAACACTGAAGCTTTCTTT.

This clone was detected only a few times. This chain uses TRBV6-5 with TRBJ2-7; 8 bases agree with TRBD1. This CDR3 is built from 13 residues. The J segment lost 5 bases and the V segment lost 6 bases, leaving 6 bases of the junction unmatched. Per the germline V gene, CDR1 is MNHEY and CDR2 is SVGAGI. The CDR3 nucleotides read TGTGCCAGCAGGACAGGGGCGAGAAACGAGCAGTACTTC. Its translation: CASRTGARNEQYF.

The chain joins TRBV19 to TRBJ1-3; TRBD1 might be the D (6 bases). Trimming stripped 4 bases from V and 0 bases from J, with 10 bases between. Germline V CDR1 and CDR2: LNHDA, SQIVND (reference sequence). CDR3 length equals 15 residues. CDR3 protein: CASSTTGFSGNTIYF. In nucleotides, the CDR3 is TGTGCCAGTAGTACGACAGGTTTCTCTGGAAACACCATATATTTT. Full variable domain (missing parts from reference TRBV19 and TRBJ1-3): DGGITQSPKYLFRKEGQNVTLSCEQNLNHDAMYWYRQDPGQGLRLIYYSQIVNDFQKGDIAEGYSVSREKKESFPLTVTSAQKNPTAFYLCASSTTGFSGNTIYFGEGSWLTVV.

This clone appeared a single time. The rearrangement joins TRBV21-1 to TRBJ1-5; the DNA was not used to check the table's D call, TRBD1. TRBV21-1 is deemed a pseudogene. The CDR3 covers 17 residues. The CDR3: CASSFGLQGASNQPQHF. For the CDR3, the DNA is TGTGCCAGCAGCTTTGGCCTACAGGGGGCAAGCAATCAGCCCCAGCATTTT.

The chain is built from TRBV27 and TRBJ1-6, with D tentatively TRBD1 (6 bases). V lost 6 bases and J lost 10, with 16 bases in between. CDR3 length: 14 residues. CDR1 is MNHEY, CDR2 SMNVEV, per germline (reference sequence). The CDR3 loop is CASRPRGGGSPLHF. CDR3 nucleotides: TGTGCCAGCAGACCTCGGGGGGGCGGGTCACCCCTCCACTTT.

The chain carries TRBV14 and TRBJ1-4, with 8 bases fitting TRBD1. The CDR3 totals 15 residues. V gave up 1 base and J gave up 8 bases; unmatched junction bases: 6. Germline V gene sequence: CDR1 SGHDN, CDR2 FVKESK. The CDR3 region has the DNA TGTGCCAGCAGCCAAGTGTCAGGGGGCGAAGAAAAACTGTTTTTT. Amino acid sequence: CASSQVSGGEEKLFF.

This chain joins TRBV9 and TRBJ2-1, with D possibly TRBD2 on 6 matching bases. Germline CDR1 reads SGDLS; CDR2 reads YYNGEE. With 4 bases removed from V and 7 bases from J, the gap between germline ends came to 18 bases. The CDR3 has 15 amino acids. The CDR3 DNA is TGTGCCAGCAGCCCGCTCGGACGAGGGACTAATGAGCAGTTCTTC. This translates into CASSPLGRGTNEQFF. The full variable domain, in which reference TRBV9 and TRBJ2-1 provide the parts outside the CDR3, is DSGVTQTPKHLITATGQRVTLRCSPRSGDLSVYWYQQSLDQGLQFLIQYYNGEERAKGNILERFSAQQFPDLHSELNLSSLELGDSALYFCASSPLGRGTNEQFFGPGTRLTVL.

V usage is TRBV24-1 and J usage is TRBJ1-2; no reliable D call. CDR3 length equals 14 residues. V lost 5 bases to trimming and J lost 4 bases, with 13 bases between them. Looked up from germline, CDR1 is KGHDR and CDR2 is SFDVKD. CDR3 sequence reads: CATSGEEGSYGYTF. In DNA form, the CDR3 reads TGTGCCACCAGTGGGGAAGAGGGAAGCTATGGCTACACCTTC.